This T cell receptor (beta chain) was found in a study of long-term antiretroviral therapy in people with HIV. Whole-study results and caveats: ART adherence was not documented, and neither viral resistance nor therapy changes had any data.

Sequencing relied on immunoSEQ assay v3.0, run at survey level. Profiling relied on immunoSEQ multiplex PCR, and the TCRdb table lists in-frame clones only, not all of them. The sample lists tens of thousands of clones; more than 95% were seen once. The CDR3 length is 11 residues. Looked up from germline, CDR1 is SNHLY and CDR2 is FYNNEI. V lost 7 bases and J 6 bases, leaving 7 bases between the germline ends. Participants who had HIV were, without exception, treated in the United States. A remark on this clone: What it binds is not known.

The chain couples TRBV2 to TRBJ2-1; D is unresolved. The sequence came from a man younger than 45 with HIV. The source was unsorted PBMCs, collected 6.9 years after starting antiretroviral therapy. CDR3 DNA: TGTGCCAGCAAACGCAGCAATGAGCAGTTCTTC. Encoded protein: CASKRSNEQFF.